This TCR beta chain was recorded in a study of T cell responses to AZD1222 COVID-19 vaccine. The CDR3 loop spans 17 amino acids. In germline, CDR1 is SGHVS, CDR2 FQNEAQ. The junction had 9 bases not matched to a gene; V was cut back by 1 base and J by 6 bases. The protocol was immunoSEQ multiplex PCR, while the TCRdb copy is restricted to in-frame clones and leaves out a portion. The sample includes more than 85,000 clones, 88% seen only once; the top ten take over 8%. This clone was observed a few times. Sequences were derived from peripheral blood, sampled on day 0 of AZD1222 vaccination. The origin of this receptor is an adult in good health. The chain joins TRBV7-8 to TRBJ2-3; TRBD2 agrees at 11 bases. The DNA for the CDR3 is TGTGCCAGCAGCTTAGGCTGGCTAGCGGGGGGCGAGGATACGCAGTATTTT. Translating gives CASSLGWLAGGEDTQYF. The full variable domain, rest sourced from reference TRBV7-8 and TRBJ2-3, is GAGVSQSPRYKVAKRGQDVALRCDPISGHVSLFWYQQALGQGPEFLTYFQNEAQLDKSGLPSDRFFAERPEGSVSTLKIQRTQQEDSAVYLCASSLGWLAGGEDTQYFGPGTRLTVL.